This T cell receptor beta chain was sequenced in a study of control samples from healthy donors and cancer patients. The CDR3 has 17 amino acids. Germline trimming cut 3 bases from V and 2 bases from J; bases unmatched to any gene: 8. The germline V gene has CDR1 LNHDA and CDR2 SQIVND (reference sequence). TCRdb keeps only in-frame clones here, not all; method: immunoSEQ multiplex PCR. The sample carries under 130,000 clones, around 88% recorded once. The rearrangement joins TRBV19 to TRBJ1-3; 9 positions agree with TRBD1. This receptor was taken from a man in his 60s with lung cancer. Sequencing input: PBMCs. CDR3 sequence (DNA): TGTGCCAGTAGTATGAACCTCGGGACAGGGACTGGAAACACCATATATTTT. This sequence encodes CASSMNLGTGTGNTIYF.